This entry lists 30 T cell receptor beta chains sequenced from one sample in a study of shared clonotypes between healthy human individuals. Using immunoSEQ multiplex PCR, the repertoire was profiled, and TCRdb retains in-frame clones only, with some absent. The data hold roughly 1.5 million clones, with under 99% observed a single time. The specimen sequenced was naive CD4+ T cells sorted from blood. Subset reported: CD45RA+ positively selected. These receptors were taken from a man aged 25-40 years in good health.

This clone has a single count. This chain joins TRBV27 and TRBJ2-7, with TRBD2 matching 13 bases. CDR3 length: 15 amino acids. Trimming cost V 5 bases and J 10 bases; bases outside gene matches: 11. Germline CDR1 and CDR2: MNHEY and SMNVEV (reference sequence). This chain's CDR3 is CASSQRTSGSLQQYF. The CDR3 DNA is TGTGCCAGCAGTCAACGGACTAGCGGGAGTCTGCAACAGTACTTC.

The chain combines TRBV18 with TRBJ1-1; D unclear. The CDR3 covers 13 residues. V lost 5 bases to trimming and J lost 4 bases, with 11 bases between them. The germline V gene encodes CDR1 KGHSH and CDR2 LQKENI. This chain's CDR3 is CASSSNEATEAFF. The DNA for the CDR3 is TGTGCCAGCTCATCCAACGAGGCCACTGAAGCTTTCTTT.

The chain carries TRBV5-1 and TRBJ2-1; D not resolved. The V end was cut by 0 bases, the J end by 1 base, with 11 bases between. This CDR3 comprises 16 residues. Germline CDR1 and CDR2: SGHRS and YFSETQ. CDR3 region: CASSLAWQGSYNEQFF. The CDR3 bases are TGCGCCAGCAGCTTGGCCTGGCAAGGGTCCTACAATGAGCAGTTCTTC.

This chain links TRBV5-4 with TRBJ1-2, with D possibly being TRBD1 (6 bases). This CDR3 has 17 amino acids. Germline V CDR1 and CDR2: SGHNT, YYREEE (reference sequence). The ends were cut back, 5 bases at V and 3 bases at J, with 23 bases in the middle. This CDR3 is CASSFGGAGSTDYGYTF. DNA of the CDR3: TGTGCCAGCAGTTTTGGGGGGGCAGGGAGTACGGACTATGGCTACACCTTC.

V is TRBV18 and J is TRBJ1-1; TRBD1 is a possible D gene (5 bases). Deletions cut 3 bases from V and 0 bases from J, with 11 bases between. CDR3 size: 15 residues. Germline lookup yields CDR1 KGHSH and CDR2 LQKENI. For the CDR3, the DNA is TGTGCCAGCTCACCCCGGCAGGGAGTGAACACTGAAGCTTTCTTT. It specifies CASSPRQGVNTEAFF. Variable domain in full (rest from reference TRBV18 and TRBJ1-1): NAGVMQNPRHLVRRRGQEARLRCSPMKGHSHVYWYRQLPEEGLKFMVYLQKENIIDESGMPKERFSAEFPKEGPSILRIQQVVRGDSAAYFCASSPRQGVNTEAFFGQGTRLTVV.

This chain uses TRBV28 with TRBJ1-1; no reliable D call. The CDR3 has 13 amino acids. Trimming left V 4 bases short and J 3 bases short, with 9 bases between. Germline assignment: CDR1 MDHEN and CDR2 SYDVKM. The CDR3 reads CASSSTPHTEAFF. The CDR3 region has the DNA TGTGCCAGCAGTTCGACACCCCACACTGAAGCTTTCTTT.

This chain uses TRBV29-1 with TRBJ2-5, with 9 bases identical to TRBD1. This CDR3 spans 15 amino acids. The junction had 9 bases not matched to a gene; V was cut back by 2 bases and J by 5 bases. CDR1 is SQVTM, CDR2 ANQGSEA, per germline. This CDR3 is CSVEIDRGSWETQYF. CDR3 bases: TGCAGCGTTGAAATCGACAGGGGGAGTTGGGAGACCCAGTACTTC.

DNA for the CDR3: TGTGCCAGCAGGGGGGACCCAGGCTCGGACTACACCTTC. Its translation is CASRGDPGSDYTF. The rearrangement links TRBV2 to TRBJ1-2; TRBD1 might be the D (5 bases). The CDR3 is made up of 13 amino acids. CDR1 is SNHLY and CDR2 is FYNNEI in the germline V gene. V was cut by 6 bases and J by 10 bases, with 18 bases left in between.

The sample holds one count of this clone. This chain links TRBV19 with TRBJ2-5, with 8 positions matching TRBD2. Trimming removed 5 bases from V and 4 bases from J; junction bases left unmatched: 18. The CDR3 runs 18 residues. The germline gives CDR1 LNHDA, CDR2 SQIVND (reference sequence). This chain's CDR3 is CASSPPAPGLAGGETQYF. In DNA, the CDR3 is TGTGCCAGTAGTCCTCCGGCCCCGGGCCTAGCGGGTGGAGAGACCCAGTACTTC.

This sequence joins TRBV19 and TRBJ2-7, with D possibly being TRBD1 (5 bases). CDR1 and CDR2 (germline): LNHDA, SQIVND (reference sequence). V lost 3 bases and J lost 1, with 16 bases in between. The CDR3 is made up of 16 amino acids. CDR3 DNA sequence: TGTGCCAGTAGTATTGGGCTGGGGCCCCTATCCTACGAGCAGTACTTC. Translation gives CASSIGLGPLSYEQYF.

CDR3 nucleotide sequence: TGTGCCAGCTCACTTTTTCCCCCCCGGAGCGGGAACACAGATACGCAGTATTTT. Residues: CASSLFPPRSGNTDTQYF. V usage is TRBV18 and J usage is TRBJ2-3; 7 bases map to TRBD2. Trimming took 4 bases from V and 2 from J; bases not matched to a gene: 15. Germline CDR1 and CDR2: KGHSH and LQKENI. The CDR3 sequence is 18 residues long.

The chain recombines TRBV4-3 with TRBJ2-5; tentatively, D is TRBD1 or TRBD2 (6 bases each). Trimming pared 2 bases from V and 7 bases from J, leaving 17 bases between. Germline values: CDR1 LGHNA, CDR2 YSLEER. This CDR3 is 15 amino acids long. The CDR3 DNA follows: TGCGCCAGCAGCCAATCCCTTAACAGGGAGGCGACCCAGTACTTC. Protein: CASSQSLNREATQYF.

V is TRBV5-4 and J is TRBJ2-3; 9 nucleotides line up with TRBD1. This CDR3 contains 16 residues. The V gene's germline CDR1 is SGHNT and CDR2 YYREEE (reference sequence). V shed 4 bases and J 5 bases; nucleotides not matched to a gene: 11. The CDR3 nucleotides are TGTGCCAGCAGCCCCAACCGGGACAGGGAAAAAGATACGCAGTATTTT. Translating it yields CASSPNRDREKDTQYF.

CDR3 nucleotides: TGTGCCAGCAGACAACGGACAGGTAGCAACACCGGGGAGCTGTTTTTT. Its protein product is CASRQRTGSNTGELFF. The chain joins TRBV5-4 to TRBJ2-2, with TRBD1 identical over 7 bases. CDR3 length equals 16 residues. Germline-derived CDR1 and CDR2 are SGHNT and YYREEE (reference sequence). The V segment lost 5 bases and the J segment 2 bases; nucleotides outside the gene matches: 9.

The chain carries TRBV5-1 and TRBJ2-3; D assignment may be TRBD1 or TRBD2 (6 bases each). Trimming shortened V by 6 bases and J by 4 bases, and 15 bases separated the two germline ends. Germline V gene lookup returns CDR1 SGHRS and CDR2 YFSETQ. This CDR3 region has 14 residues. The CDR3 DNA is TGCGCCAGCACCTTTTATGGGGGGCCAGATACGCAGTATTTT. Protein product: CASTFYGGPDTQYF.

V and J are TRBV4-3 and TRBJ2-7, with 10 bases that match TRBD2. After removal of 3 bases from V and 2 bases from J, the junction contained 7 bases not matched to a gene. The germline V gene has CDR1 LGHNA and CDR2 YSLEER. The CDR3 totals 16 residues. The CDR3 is CASSQVAGGSTYEQYF. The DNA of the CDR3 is TGCGCCAGCAGCCAGGTAGCGGGAGGTTCCACCTACGAGCAGTACTTC.

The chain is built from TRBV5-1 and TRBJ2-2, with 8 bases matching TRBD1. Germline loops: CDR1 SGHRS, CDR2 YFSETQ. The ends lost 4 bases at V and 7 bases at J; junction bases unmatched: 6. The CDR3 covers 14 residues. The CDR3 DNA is TGCGCCAGCAGCAGGACAGGGTTGGACGGGGAGCTGTTTTTT. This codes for CASSRTGLDGELFF.

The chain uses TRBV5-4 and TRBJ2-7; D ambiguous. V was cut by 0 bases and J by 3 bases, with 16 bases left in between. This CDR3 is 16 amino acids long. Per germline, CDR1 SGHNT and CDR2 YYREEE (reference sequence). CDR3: CASSLELQAARYEQYF. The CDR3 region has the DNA TGTGCCAGCAGCTTGGAGTTGCAGGCAGCGCGCTACGAGCAGTACTTC.

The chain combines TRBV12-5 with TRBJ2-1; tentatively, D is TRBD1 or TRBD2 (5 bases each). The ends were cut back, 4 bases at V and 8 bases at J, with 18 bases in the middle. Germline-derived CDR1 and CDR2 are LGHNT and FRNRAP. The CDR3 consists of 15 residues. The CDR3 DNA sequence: TGTGCTAGTGGTTCGGGACGGGGCGTTTTCGATGAGCAGTTCTTC. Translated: CASGSGRGVFDEQFF.

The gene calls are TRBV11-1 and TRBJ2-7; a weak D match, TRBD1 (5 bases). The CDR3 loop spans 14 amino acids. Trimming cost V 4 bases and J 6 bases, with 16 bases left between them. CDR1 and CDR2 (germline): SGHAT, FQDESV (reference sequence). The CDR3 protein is CASSSPRRGSEQYF. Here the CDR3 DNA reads TGTGCCAGCAGCTCACCCAGAAGGGGATCCGAGCAGTACTTC. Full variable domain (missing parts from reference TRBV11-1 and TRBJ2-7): EAEVAQSPRYKITEKSQAVAFWCDPISGHATLYWYRQILGQGPELLVQFQDESVVDDSQLPKDRFSAERLKGVDSTLKIQPAELGDSAMYLCASSSPRRGSEQYFGPGTRLTVT.

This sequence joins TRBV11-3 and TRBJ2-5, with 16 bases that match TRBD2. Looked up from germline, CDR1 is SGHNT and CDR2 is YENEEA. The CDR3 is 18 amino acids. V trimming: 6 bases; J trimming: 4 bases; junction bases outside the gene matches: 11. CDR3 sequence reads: CASSSGTSGRGRTETQYF. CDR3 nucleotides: TGTGCCAGCAGTTCCGGGACTAGCGGGAGGGGGAGGACAGAGACCCAGTACTTC. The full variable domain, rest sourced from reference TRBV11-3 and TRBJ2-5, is EAGVVQSPRYKIIEKKQPVAFWCNPISGHNTLYWYLQNLGQGPELLIRYENEEAVDDSQLPKDRFSAERLKGVDSTLKIQPAELGDSAVYLCASSSGTSGRGRTETQYFGPGTRLLVL.

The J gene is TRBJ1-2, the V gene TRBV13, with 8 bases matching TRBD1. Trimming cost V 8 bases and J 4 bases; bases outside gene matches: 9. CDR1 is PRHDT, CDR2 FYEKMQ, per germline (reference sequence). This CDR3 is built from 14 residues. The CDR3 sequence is CASARGQGVYGYTF. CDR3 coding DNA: TGTGCCAGCGCCCGCGGACAGGGTGTCTATGGCTACACCTTC.

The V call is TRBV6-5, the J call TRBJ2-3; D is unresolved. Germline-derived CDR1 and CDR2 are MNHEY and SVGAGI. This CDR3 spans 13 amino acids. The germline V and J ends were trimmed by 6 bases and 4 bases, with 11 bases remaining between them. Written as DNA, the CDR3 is TGTGCCAGCAGGATAACTACCGCAGATACGCAGTATTTT. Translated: CASRITTADTQYF.

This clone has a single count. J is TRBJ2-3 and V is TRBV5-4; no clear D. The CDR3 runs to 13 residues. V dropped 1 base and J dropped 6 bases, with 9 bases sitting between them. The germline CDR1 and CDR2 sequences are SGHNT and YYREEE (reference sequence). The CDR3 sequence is CASSLPSEDTQYF. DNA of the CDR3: TGTGCCAGCAGCTTGCCCAGCGAGGATACGCAGTATTTT.

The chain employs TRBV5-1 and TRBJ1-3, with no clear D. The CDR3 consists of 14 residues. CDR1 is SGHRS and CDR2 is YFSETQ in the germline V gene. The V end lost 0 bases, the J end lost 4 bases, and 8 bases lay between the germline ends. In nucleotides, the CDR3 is TGCGCCAGCAGCTTGGGGGTTGGCGGAAACACCATATATTTT. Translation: CASSLGVGGNTIYF.

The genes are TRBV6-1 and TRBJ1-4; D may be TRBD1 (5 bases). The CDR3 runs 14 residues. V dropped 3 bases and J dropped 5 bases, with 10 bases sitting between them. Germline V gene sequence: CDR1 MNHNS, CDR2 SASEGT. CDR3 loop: CASSDGAGNEKLFF. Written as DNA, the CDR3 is TGTGCCAGCAGTGATGGGGCAGGGAATGAAAAACTGTTTTTT.

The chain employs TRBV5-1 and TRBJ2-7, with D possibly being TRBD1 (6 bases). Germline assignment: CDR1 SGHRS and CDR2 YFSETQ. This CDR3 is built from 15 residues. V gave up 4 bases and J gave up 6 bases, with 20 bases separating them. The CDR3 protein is CASSPPGTRRGEQYF. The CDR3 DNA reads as TGCGCCAGCAGCCCACCGGGGACAAGGCGAGGCGAGCAGTACTTC.

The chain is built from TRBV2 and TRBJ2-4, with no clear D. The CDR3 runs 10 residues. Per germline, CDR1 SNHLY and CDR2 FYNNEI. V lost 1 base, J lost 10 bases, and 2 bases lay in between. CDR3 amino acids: CASSEGIQYF. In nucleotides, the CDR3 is TGTGCCAGCAGTGAAGGTATTCAGTACTTC. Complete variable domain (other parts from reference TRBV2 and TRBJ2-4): EPEVTQTPSHQVTQMGQEVILRCVPISNHLYFYWYRQILGQKVEFLVSFYNNEISEKSEIFDDQFSVERPDGSNFTLKIRSTKLEDSAMYFCASSEGIQYFGAGTRLSVL.

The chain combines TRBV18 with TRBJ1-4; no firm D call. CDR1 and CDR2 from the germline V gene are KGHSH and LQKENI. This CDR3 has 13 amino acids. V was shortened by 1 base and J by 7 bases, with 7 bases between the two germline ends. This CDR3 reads CASSPQGLEKLFF. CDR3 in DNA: TGTGCCAGCTCACCACAAGGGCTTGAAAAACTGTTTTTT.

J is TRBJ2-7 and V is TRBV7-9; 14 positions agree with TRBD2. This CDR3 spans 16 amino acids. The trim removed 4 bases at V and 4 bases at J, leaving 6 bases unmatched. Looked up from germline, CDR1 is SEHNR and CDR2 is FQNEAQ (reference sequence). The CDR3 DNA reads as TGTGCCAGCAGCTCGGGGACTAGCGGGAGCTATTACGAGCAGTACTTC. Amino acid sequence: CASSSGTSGSYYEQYF.